These 25 T cell receptor beta chains came from one sample sequenced in a study of blood T cell repertoires in COVID-19. The repertoire was sequenced with immunoSEQ multiplex PCR; TCRdb's copy has only in-frame clones and lacks some. The sample shows 250,000 to 300,000 clones, approximately 90% of them seen only once. Source material: peripheral blood. The receptor set was obtained from a woman in her thirties with COVID-19, enrolled during active disease.

The J gene is TRBJ1-5, the V gene TRBV30; D is perhaps TRBD1 (5 bases). Trimming stripped 0 bases from V and 2 bases from J, with 11 bases between. Germline V gives CDR1 GTSNPN, CDR2 SVGIG (reference sequence). The CDR3 runs 15 residues. The CDR3 bases are TGTGCCTGGAGTGTAACCGGGGGTGGCAATCAGCCCCAGCATTTT. It translates to CAWSVTGGGNQPQHF.

The CDR3 nucleotides read TGTGCCAGCAGCTTAGTTGGGACAGGGGGCGACAATCAGCCCCAGCATTTT. Translation: CASSLVGTGGDNQPQHF. The chain couples TRBV7-9 to TRBJ1-5, with 12 bases fitting TRBD1. CDR3 size: 17 residues. The V gene end was trimmed by 1 base and the J gene end by 3 bases; junction bases not matched to a gene: 4. Looked up from germline, CDR1 is SEHNR and CDR2 is FQNEAQ (reference sequence).

This chain connects TRBV5-4 to TRBJ2-5, with D uncertain. In germline, CDR1 is SGHNT, CDR2 YYREEE (reference sequence). The V end lost 2 bases, the J end lost 2 bases, and 13 bases lay between the germline ends. The CDR3 length is 15 residues. CDR3 protein: CASSFDPPGQETQYF. The CDR3 DNA reads TGTGCCAGCAGCTTCGACCCCCCGGGTCAAGAGACCCAGTACTTC.

This clone appeared once. The chain links TRBV10-3 to TRBJ2-5; 7 bases match TRBD2. Germline assignment: CDR1 ENHRY and CDR2 SYGVKD. CDR3 length equals 14 residues. V lost 6 bases to trimming and J lost 3 bases; unmatched junction nucleotides: 7. DNA for the CDR3: TGTGCCATCAGCCGGGACTATGGGAAAGAGACCCAGTACTTC. It translates to CAISRDYGKETQYF.

V and J are TRBV2 and TRBJ2-7, with TRBD1 matching 9 bases. CDR3 length: 13 amino acids. The J segment lost 2 bases and the V segment lost 8 bases, leaving 4 bases of the junction unmatched. Germline V gene data show CDR1 as SNHLY and CDR2 as FYNNEI. The CDR3 nucleotides are TGTGCCAGCGGGGGACAGGGACCCTACGAGCAGTACTTC. Protein product: CASGGQGPYEQYF.

This chain links TRBV5-1 with TRBJ2-5; 7 nucleotides match TRBD1. V was clipped by 9 bases and J by 1 base; unmatched bases: 6. The CDR3 totals 13 residues. Germline V CDR1 and CDR2: SGHRS, YFSETQ. Here the CDR3 reads CATSGQPQETQYF. Here the CDR3 DNA reads TGCGCCACCTCGGGACAGCCCCAAGAGACCCAGTACTTC.

The chain employs TRBV2 and TRBJ2-1; 7 positions match TRBD2. The V and J ends lost 7 bases and 4 bases, in that order; junction bases with no gene match: 7. This CDR3 region has 14 residues. Per germline, CDR1 SNHLY and CDR2 FYNNEI. The CDR3 reads CASNRLAEYNEQFF. The CDR3 DNA is TGTGCCAGCAATCGGCTAGCGGAGTACAATGAGCAGTTCTTC. The variable domain in full, completed from reference TRBV2 and TRBJ2-1, reads EPEVTQTPSHQVTQMGQEVILRCVPISNHLYFYWYRQILGQKVEFLVSFYNNEISEKSEIFDDQFSVERPDGSNFTLKIRSTKLEDSAMYFCASNRLAEYNEQFFGPGTRLTVL.

The J gene is TRBJ2-1, the V gene TRBV12-3 or TRBV12-4; a possible D gene is TRBD1 (5 bases). V lost 1 base to trimming and J lost 12 bases, with 13 bases between them. This CDR3 has 13 amino acids. Here the CDR3 DNA reads TGTGCCAGCAGTTTAGAGGGCGGTAGGGGGCAGTTCTTC. This gives the protein CASSLEGGRGQFF.

This chain uses TRBV7-2 with TRBJ1-2, with TRBD1 as a possible D gene (5 bases). Germline V gene data show CDR1 as SGHTA and CDR2 as FQGNSA. Trimming took off 1 base at V and 4 bases at J, with 10 bases between the two ends. CDR3 length: 14 amino acids. CDR3 DNA sequence: TGTGCCAGCAGCTTAGTAGGGGCGCTCTATGGCTACACCTTC. It encodes CASSLVGALYGYTF.

This clone has more than one count but fewer than ten. V gene TRBV4-2 combines with J gene TRBJ2-1; 11 bases map to TRBD1. From germline, CDR1 is LGHNA and CDR2 YNFKEQ. CDR3 length: 16 residues. V dropped 1 base and J dropped 6; count of bases not matched to a gene: 5. CDR3 nucleotide sequence: TGTGCCAGCAGCCAAGTAGTCGGGACAGGGGGCAATGAGCAGTTCTTC. Protein: CASSQVVGTGGNEQFF.

The chain recombines TRBV11-2 with TRBJ2-7; D perhaps matches TRBD2 (5 bases). Trimming shortened V by 5 bases and J by 4 bases, and 15 bases separated the two germline ends. The CDR3 has 14 residues. Per the germline V gene, CDR1 is SGHAT and CDR2 is FQNNGV. In DNA, the CDR3 is TGTGCCAGCAGCCCGGACTGGGCCCGTTACGAGCAGTACTTC. Amino acid sequence: CASSPDWARYEQYF.

The chain couples TRBV5-1 to TRBJ1-1; D unclear. Trimming took 0 bases from V and 4 from J, leaving 7 bases between them. The CDR3 is 13 residues long. Germline assignment: CDR1 SGHRS and CDR2 YFSETQ. This CDR3 is CASSLGHGTEAFF. As DNA, the CDR3 is TGCGCCAGCAGCTTGGGGCATGGCACTGAAGCTTTCTTT.

This clone was counted only a few times. The chain combines TRBV5-6 with TRBJ2-7, with 11 nucleotides matching TRBD1. The germline V gene encodes CDR1 SGHDT and CDR2 YYEEEE. The CDR3 contains 16 residues. The V and J ends lost 0 bases and 1 base, in that order; junction bases with no gene match: 3. In DNA, the CDR3 is TGTGCCAGCAGCTTGGAGGGGACAGGGGGTTCCTACGAGCAGTACTTC. Its protein product is CASSLEGTGGSYEQYF.

This chain uses TRBV3-1 (or the pseudogene TRBV3-2) with TRBJ2-7; 7 positions agree with TRBD1. The CDR3 runs 15 residues. Unmatched junction bases numbered 8, after V lost 3 bases and J lost 3 bases. Germline CDR1 reads LGHDT; CDR2 reads YNNKEL (reference sequence). The CDR3 reads CASSQEKTGVYEQYF. CDR3 in DNA: TGTGCCAGCAGCCAGGAAAAAACAGGGGTCTACGAGCAGTACTTC.

The chain recombines TRBV21-1 with TRBJ1-4; the table's D call, TRBD1, has no DNA check behind it. TRBV21-1 is a known pseudogene. CDR3 size: 13 residues. CDR3 sequence: CARDDRVDEKLFF. The CDR3 DNA reads TGTGCCCGCGATGACAGGGTGGATGAAAAACTGTTTTTT.

The chain recombines TRBV6-5 with TRBJ2-7; D gene uncertain. V was pared by 6 bases and J by 3 bases, with 9 bases between. Germline V gene lookup returns CDR1 MNHEY and CDR2 SVGAGI. The CDR3 has 12 residues. In nucleotides, the CDR3 is TGTGCCAGCAGAAGACGGAGCTACGAGCAGTACTTC. Encoded protein: CASRRRSYEQYF.

The chain links TRBV28 to TRBJ2-7; 8 nucleotides align to TRBD1. This CDR3 region has 17 residues. The junction had 15 bases not matched to a gene; V was cut back by 5 bases and J by 3 bases. Germline V gene sequence: CDR1 MDHEN, CDR2 SYDVKM. For the CDR3, the DNA is TGTGCCAGCAGTCAACTTGGGGTAGGACAGGGAAGCTACGAGCAGTACTTC. Residues: CASSQLGVGQGSYEQYF.

The CDR3 sequence is CSVERKGVAGYTF. The CDR3 DNA reads TGCAGCGTTGAAAGGAAGGGGGTGGCCGGCTACACCTTC. This chain connects TRBV29-1 to TRBJ1-2; perhaps TRBD1 as D (6 bases). V was cut by 2 bases and J by 8 bases, with 15 bases left in between. The CDR3 has 13 residues. CDR1 and CDR2 (germline): SQVTM, ANQGSEA.

The chain employs TRBV30 and TRBJ2-1; D unclear. The germline V gene has CDR1 GTSNPN and CDR2 SVGIG (reference sequence). The CDR3 is made up of 14 amino acids. The ends were cut back, 2 bases at V and 0 bases at J, with 8 bases in the middle. CDR3 sequence: CAWSRGSSYNEQFF. Here the CDR3 DNA reads TGTGCCTGGAGTCGTGGTAGCTCCTACAATGAGCAGTTCTTC. The full variable domain, with the rest looked up from reference TRBV30 and TRBJ2-1, is SQTIHQWPATLVQPVGSPLSLECTVEGTSNPNLYWYRQAAGRGLQLLFYSVGIGQISSEVPQNLSASRPQDRQFILSSKKLLLSDSGFYLCAWSRGSSYNEQFFGPGTRLTVL.

The V and J genes are TRBV30 and TRBJ2-7; D is undetermined. Germline V lookup: CDR1 GTSNPN, CDR2 SVGIG (reference sequence). The CDR3 runs 13 residues. V was shortened by 3 bases and J by 1 base, with 10 bases between the two germline ends. In DNA, the CDR3 is TGTGCCTGGAGCGAGCCCCCTTCCTACGAGCAGTACTTC. Its translation: CAWSEPPSYEQYF.

The chain joins TRBV9 to TRBJ1-1, with 8 nucleotides matching TRBD1. V trimming: 4 bases; J trimming: 1 base; junction bases outside the gene matches: 3. Germline values: CDR1 SGDLS, CDR2 YYNGEE. The CDR3 runs to 14 residues. The CDR3 is CASSPGTGNTEAFF. The CDR3 bases are TGTGCCAGCAGCCCTGGGACAGGGAACACTGAAGCTTTCTTT. Supplemented by reference TRBV9 and TRBJ1-1, the full variable domain reads DSGVTQTPKHLITATGQRVTLRCSPRSGDLSVYWYQQSLDQGLQFLIQYYNGEERAKGNILERFSAQQFPDLHSELNLSSLELGDSALYFCASSPGTGNTEAFFGQGTRLTVV.

V and J are TRBV19 and TRBJ2-3; TRBD2 aligns across 11 bases. The CDR3 has 15 amino acids. Germline CDR1 LNHDA, CDR2 SQIVND (reference sequence). The ends lost 5 bases at V and 10 bases at J; junction bases unmatched: 11. The CDR3 is CASSGLAGGESAQYF. The CDR3 DNA reads as TGTGCCAGTAGTGGGCTAGCGGGAGGTGAGTCGGCGCAGTATTTT.

The J gene is TRBJ2-5, the V gene TRBV5-1, with D possibly being TRBD1 (5 bases). Trimming took 2 bases from V and 2 from J, leaving 10 bases between them. Germline-derived CDR1 and CDR2 are SGHRS and YFSETQ. The CDR3 is 14 residues long. The CDR3 region has the DNA TGCGCCAGCAGCTTTCTGACAGTTCAAGAGACCCAGTACTTC. Residues: CASSFLTVQETQYF.

This sequence joins TRBV10-1 and TRBJ2-5; maybe TRBD1 (6 bases). Trimming cost V 5 bases and J 1 base, with 8 bases left between them. The CDR3 covers 13 residues. The V gene's germline CDR1 is WNHNN and CDR2 SYGVQD (reference sequence). CDR3 amino acids: CASSKQGQETQYF. The CDR3 DNA is TGCGCCAGCAGTAAACAGGGCCAAGAGACCCAGTACTTC.

The rearrangement uses TRBV5-1 and TRBJ2-2, with 7 positions matching TRBD1. From germline, CDR1 is SGHRS and CDR2 YFSETQ. Germline trimming cut 4 bases from V and 4 bases from J; bases unmatched to any gene: 1. The CDR3 sequence is 13 residues long. CDR3 in DNA: TGCGCCAGCAGCGGGACAGTCACCGGGGAGCTGTTTTTT. It translates to CASSGTVTGELFF.